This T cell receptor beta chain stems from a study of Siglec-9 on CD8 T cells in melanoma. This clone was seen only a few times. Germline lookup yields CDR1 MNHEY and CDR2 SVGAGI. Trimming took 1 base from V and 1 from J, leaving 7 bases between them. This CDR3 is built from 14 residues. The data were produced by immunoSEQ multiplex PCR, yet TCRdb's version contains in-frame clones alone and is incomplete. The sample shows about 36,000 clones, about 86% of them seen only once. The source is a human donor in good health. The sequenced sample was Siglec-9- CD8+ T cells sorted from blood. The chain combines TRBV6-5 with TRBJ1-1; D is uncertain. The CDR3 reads CASSYFTANTEAFF. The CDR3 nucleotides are TGTGCCAGCAGTTACTTTACAGCGAACACTGAAGCTTTCTTT.